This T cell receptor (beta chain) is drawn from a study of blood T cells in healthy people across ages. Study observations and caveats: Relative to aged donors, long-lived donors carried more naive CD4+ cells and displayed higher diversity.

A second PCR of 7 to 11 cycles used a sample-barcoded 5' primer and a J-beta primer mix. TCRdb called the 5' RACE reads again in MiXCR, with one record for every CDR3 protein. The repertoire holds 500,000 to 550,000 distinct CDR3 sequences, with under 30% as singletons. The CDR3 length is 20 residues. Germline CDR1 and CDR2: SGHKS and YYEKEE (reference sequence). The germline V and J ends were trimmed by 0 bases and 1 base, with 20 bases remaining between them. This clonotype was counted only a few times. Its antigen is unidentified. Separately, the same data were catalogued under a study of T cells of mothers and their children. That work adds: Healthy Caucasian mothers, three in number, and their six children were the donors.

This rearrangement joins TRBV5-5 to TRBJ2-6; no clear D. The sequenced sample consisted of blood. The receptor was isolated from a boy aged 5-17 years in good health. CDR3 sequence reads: CASSLGPGTITRSGANVLTF. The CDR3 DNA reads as TGTGCCAGCAGCTTGGGTCCGGGCACCATTACCCGATCTGGGGCCAACGTCCTGACTTTC.